The 20 T cell receptor beta chains presented below share a single source sample, sequenced in a study of blood T cell repertoires in COVID-19. Sequenced by immunoSEQ multiplex PCR; TCRdb stores in-frame clones only, minus some. The table has about 200,000 clones, around 83% seen once. Material: peripheral blood. These receptors all come from a woman of 80 years or more with acute or convalescent COVID-19.

The table lists this clone with a few counts. The rearrangement links TRBV7-2 to TRBJ2-5; 7 positions agree with TRBD1. CDR3 length: 13 amino acids. Germline V gives CDR1 SGHTA, CDR2 FQGNSA. V gave up 7 bases and J gave up 1 base; unmatched junction bases: 3. CDR3 in DNA: TGTGCCAGCAAGGGGGCAGCCCAAGAGACCCAGTACTTC. Translating gives CASKGAAQETQYF.

This chain links TRBV5-5 with TRBJ2-7; 8 bases agree with TRBD1. After removal of 6 bases from V and 2 bases from J, the junction contained 16 bases not matched to a gene. The CDR3 is 17 residues long. The V gene's germline CDR1 is SGHKS and CDR2 YYEKEE (reference sequence). For the CDR3, the DNA is TGTGCCAGCACTATTTCTCTGGGACAGGTGGCCCCCTACGAGCAGTACTTC. This codes for CASTISLGQVAPYEQYF.

This clone was counted once. The CDR3 DNA reads TGTGCCTGGAGCTACTACAATGAGCAGTTCTTC. It encodes CAWSYYNEQFF. The rearrangement uses TRBV30 and TRBJ2-1; no firm D call. The CDR3 covers 11 residues. Trimming pared 3 bases from V and 3 bases from J, leaving 3 bases between. Looked up from germline, CDR1 is GTSNPN and CDR2 is SVGIG (reference sequence). Complete variable domain (other parts from reference TRBV30 and TRBJ2-1): SQTIHQWPATLVQPVGSPLSLECTVEGTSNPNLYWYRQAAGRGLQLLFYSVGIGQISSEVPQNLSASRPQDRQFILSSKKLLLSDSGFYLCAWSYYNEQFFGPGTRLTVL.

This rearrangement joins TRBV11-2 to TRBJ2-1, with 9 bases identical to TRBD1. This CDR3 comprises 15 residues. The ends lost 5 bases at V and 6 bases at J; junction bases unmatched: 8. The germline V gene has CDR1 SGHAT and CDR2 FQNNGV. The CDR3 coding sequence is TGTGCCAGCAGCCCTCGGACAGGGGCTGTCAATGAGCAGTTCTTC. As protein: CASSPRTGAVNEQFF.

The chain carries TRBV5-4 and TRBJ2-5; D gene uncertain. CDR1 is SGHNT and CDR2 is YYREEE in the germline V gene (reference sequence). Trimming stripped 3 bases from V and 3 bases from J, with 12 bases between. The CDR3 length is 14 residues. The CDR3 sequence: CASSSPVEKETQYF. As DNA, the CDR3 is TGTGCCAGCAGCTCCCCGGTAGAAAAAGAGACCCAGTACTTC.

The chain joins TRBV5-1 to TRBJ2-1; 9 nucleotides agree with TRBD2. The CDR3 runs 16 residues. The trim removed 3 bases at V and 1 base at J, leaving 5 bases unmatched. Germline V gene data show CDR1 as SGHRS and CDR2 as YFSETQ. The CDR3 nucleotides read TGCGCCAGCAGCTCCAATAGCGGGAGATCCTACAATGAGCAGTTCTTC. This codes for CASSSNSGRSYNEQFF.

This clone was picked up one time. This sequence joins TRBV28 and TRBJ2-5; a weak D match, TRBD1 (6 bases). Germline CDR1 reads MDHEN; CDR2 reads SYDVKM. Trimming left V 5 bases short and J 5 bases short, with 15 bases between. The CDR3 has 14 residues. The CDR3: CASSPGQYSETQYF. In DNA, the CDR3 is TGTGCCAGCAGTCCCGGACAGTATTCCGAGACCCAGTACTTC.

The chain is built from TRBV2 and TRBJ2-2, with D hard to call. Germline V gene lookup returns CDR1 SNHLY and CDR2 FYNNEI. The CDR3 totals 16 residues. V was shortened by 2 bases and J by 1 base, with 11 bases between the two germline ends. CDR3 nucleotide sequence: TGTGCCAGCAGTGAACAACTCCCCCAGAACACCGGGGAGCTGTTTTTT. Protein sequence: CASSEQLPQNTGELFF.

The CDR3 is CASGPPANTGELFF. DNA of the CDR3: TGTGCCAGCGGCCCTCCGGCGAACACCGGGGAGCTGTTTTTT. The gene calls are TRBV6-2 or TRBV6-3 and TRBJ2-2; D gene uncertain. The germline V gene has CDR1 MNHEY and CDR2 SVGEGT. The germline V and J ends were trimmed by 8 bases and 0 bases, with 10 bases remaining between them. The CDR3 is made up of 14 amino acids.

This clone was counted a few times. The chain uses TRBV9 and TRBJ2-3; TRBD1 matches at 9 bases. V lost 2 bases, J lost 2 bases, and 6 bases stayed unmatched. The CDR3 loop spans 16 amino acids. Per germline, CDR1 SGDLS and CDR2 YYNGEE. The CDR3: CASSVNGQGTTDTQYF. The CDR3 DNA reads as TGTGCCAGCAGCGTGAATGGACAGGGGACCACAGATACGCAGTATTTT.

The chain employs TRBV18 and TRBJ1-2; D is ambiguous. CDR1 is KGHSH, CDR2 LQKENI, per germline. V lost 3 bases and J 0 bases, leaving 8 bases between the germline ends. The CDR3 consists of 14 residues. Here the CDR3 reads CASSPAQPNYGYTF. CDR3 coding DNA: TGTGCCAGCTCACCGGCACAGCCTAACTATGGCTACACCTTC.

DNA of the CDR3: TGTGCCAGCTCACCACTCCAGGGGACAGATACGCAGTATTTT. Protein sequence: CASSPLQGTDTQYF. The gene calls are TRBV18 and TRBJ2-3, with D perhaps matching TRBD1 (6 bases). CDR3 length: 14 amino acids. V gave up 1 base and J gave up 3 bases, with 8 bases separating them. CDR1 is KGHSH and CDR2 is LQKENI in the germline V gene.

This chain links TRBV10-3 with TRBJ1-1, with 9 positions matching TRBD1. The CDR3 is made up of 16 amino acids. V shed 4 bases and J 0 bases; nucleotides not matched to a gene: 6. The germline V gene has CDR1 ENHRY and CDR2 SYGVKD. In nucleotides, the CDR3 is TGTGCCATCAGTGGCTCCGGGACAGGGCTGAACACTGAAGCTTTCTTT. This encodes CAISGSGTGLNTEAFF.

This chain's CDR3 is CASSSRDRGLDEQYF. DNA of the CDR3: TGTGCCAGTAGTAGTCGGGACAGGGGGCTGGACGAGCAGTACTTC. The genes are TRBV19 and TRBJ2-7, with TRBD1 identical over 12 bases. Germline loops: CDR1 LNHDA, CDR2 SQIVND (reference sequence). The junction had 6 bases not matched to a gene; V was cut back by 4 bases and J by 5 bases. CDR3 length: 15 amino acids.

The genes are TRBV9 and TRBJ1-2; 10 bases line up with TRBD1. J gave up 8 bases and V 0 bases, and 7 bases lay outside the gene matches. Germline V gives CDR1 SGDLS, CDR2 YYNGEE. The CDR3 is made up of 15 amino acids. As DNA, the CDR3 is TGTGCCAGCAGCGTAGAACCGGGACAGGGGAGAGGCTACACCTTC. This translates into CASSVEPGQGRGYTF.

J is TRBJ2-3 and V is TRBV5-8; 7 bases agree with TRBD1. CDR1 and CDR2 from the germline V gene are SGHTS and YDEGEE. This CDR3 spans 14 amino acids. Losses at the gene ends were 4 bases for V and 1 base for J; bases not matched to a gene: 3. This CDR3 is CASSQGQGTDTQYF. The CDR3 DNA is TGTGCCAGCAGCCAAGGACAGGGCACAGATACGCAGTATTTT.

The rearrangement uses TRBV10-3 and TRBJ2-5; a weak D match, TRBD1 (6 bases). The CDR3 runs to 14 residues. Trimming left V 6 bases short and J 5 bases short, with 16 bases between. In germline, CDR1 is ENHRY, CDR2 SYGVKD. CDR3 sequence (DNA): TGTGCCATCAGACAGGGCGCCCTCCAGGAGACCCAGTACTTC. The encoded protein is CAIRQGALQETQYF.

The rearrangement joins TRBV7-2 to TRBJ1-2; no reliable D call. Trimming took off 1 base at V and 2 bases at J, with 8 bases between the two ends. Germline CDR1 SGHTA, CDR2 FQGNSA. This CDR3 comprises 14 residues. CDR3 sequence: CASSLGGVNYGYTF. CDR3 nucleotides: TGTGCCAGCAGCTTAGGAGGCGTCAACTATGGCTACACCTTC.

This clone has a single count. CDR3 bases: TGTGCCAGCAGTGAAGACAGGGGAGGAAGAGGTGTCGGTGAAAAACTGTTTTTT. Its protein product is CASSEDRGGRGVGEKLFF. The chain joins TRBV6-1 to TRBJ1-4; 7 nucleotides line up with TRBD1. Germline values: CDR1 MNHNS, CDR2 SASEGT. The CDR3 sequence is 18 residues long. J gave up 7 bases and V 1 base, and 15 bases lay outside the gene matches.

The chain carries TRBV5-6 and TRBJ1-2; D call uncertain. The germline V gene has CDR1 SGHDT and CDR2 YYEEEE. This CDR3 contains 12 residues. V gave up 4 bases and J gave up 5 bases, with 9 bases separating them. This chain's CDR3 is CASSELPYGYTF. The DNA for the CDR3 is TGTGCCAGCAGCGAGCTACCTTATGGCTACACCTTC. The variable domain in full, with the rest retrieved from reference TRBV5-6 and TRBJ1-2, is DAGVTQSPTHLIKTRGQQVTLRCSPKSGHDTVSWYQQALGQGPQFIFQYYEEEERQRGNFPDRFSGHQFPNYSSELNVNALLLGDSALYLCASSELPYGYTFGSGTRLTVV.